The 8 T cell receptor beta chains given below trace back to one sample, sequenced in a study of T cell changes during pregnancy in multiple sclerosis. Some clones are missing from TCRdb's copy, which holds only in-frame ones; the method was immunoSEQ multiplex PCR. Here the sample spans 37,000 or so clones, about 88% being singletons. The sample was CD4+ T cells from peripheral blood mononuclear cells, taken before pregnancy. Every receptor here comes from a female donor with multiple sclerosis, enrolled in a pregnancy study.

The rearrangement joins TRBV7-9 to TRBJ2-7; the D gene is possibly TRBD1 (6 bases). The CDR3 is 15 amino acids. Germline-derived CDR1 and CDR2 are SEHNR and FQNEAQ (reference sequence). Deletions cut 5 bases from V and 3 bases from J, with 17 bases between. Here the CDR3 DNA reads TGTGCCAGCAGCCCCAGACAGGCCCAGATCTACGAGCAGTACTTC. Encoded protein: CASSPRQAQIYEQYF.

J is TRBJ2-3 and V is TRBV2; 13 nucleotides agree with TRBD2. This CDR3 contains 16 residues. CDR1 is SNHLY, CDR2 FYNNEI, per germline. V was clipped by 2 bases and J by 4 bases; unmatched bases: 3. The CDR3 sequence is CASSELGLAGSDTQYF. In DNA form, the CDR3 reads TGTGCCAGCAGTGAACTGGGACTAGCGGGATCAGATACGCAGTATTTT.

This chain connects TRBV7-9 to TRBJ2-7; tentative D call: TRBD2 (5 bases). This CDR3 is 15 amino acids long. Germline lookup yields CDR1 SEHNR and CDR2 FQNEAQ (reference sequence). Trimming took off 1 base at V and 3 bases at J, with 13 bases between the two ends. The CDR3 loop is CASSLGTTTDYEQYF. The CDR3 bases are TGTGCCAGCAGCTTAGGAACGACTACTGACTACGAGCAGTACTTC. Supplemented by reference TRBV7-9 and TRBJ2-7, the full variable domain reads DTGVSQNPRHKITKRGQNVTFRCDPISEHNRLYWYRQTLGQGPEFLTYFQNEAQLEKSRLLSDRFSAERPKGSFSTLEIQRTEQGDSAMYLCASSLGTTTDYEQYFGPGTRLTVT.

The V gene is TRBV9, the J gene TRBJ2-1; 7 bases fit TRBD1. CDR1 is SGDLS, CDR2 YYNGEE, per germline. This CDR3 is built from 14 residues. The trim removed 3 bases at V and 3 bases at J, leaving 3 bases unmatched. The CDR3 DNA is TGTGCCAGCAGCGCAAGGGACAGCTACAATGAGCAGTTCTTC. It yields the protein CASSARDSYNEQFF. Complete variable domain (other parts from reference TRBV9 and TRBJ2-1): DSGVTQTPKHLITATGQRVTLRCSPRSGDLSVYWYQQSLDQGLQFLIQYYNGEERAKGNILERFSAQQFPDLHSELNLSSLELGDSALYFCASSARDSYNEQFFGPGTRLTVL.

The rearrangement joins TRBV10-3 to TRBJ2-7, with 8 bases matching TRBD1. Germline lookup yields CDR1 ENHRY and CDR2 SYGVKD. The CDR3 is 15 residues long. Trimming cost V 3 bases and J 2 bases; bases outside gene matches: 6. The CDR3 region is CAISDPGQAAYEQYF. CDR3 nucleotide sequence: TGTGCCATCAGTGACCCGGGACAGGCCGCCTACGAGCAGTACTTC.

Worth noting for this clone: This same CDR3 is encoded by further DNA sequences in the sample. The chain is built from TRBV6-1 and TRBJ2-1, with TRBD2 matching over 9 bases. The junction had 2 bases not matched to a gene; V was cut back by 8 bases and J by 0 bases. The CDR3 totals 14 residues. The germline V gene has CDR1 MNHNS and CDR2 SASEGT. The CDR3 DNA sequence: TGTGCCAGCCGACTAGCGGACTCCTACAATGAGCAGTTCTTC. This encodes CASRLADSYNEQFF.

The V call is TRBV5-4, the J call TRBJ2-5; weak D call: TRBD1 (5 bases). Germline V lookup: CDR1 SGHNT, CDR2 YYREEE (reference sequence). The V end lost 5 bases, the J end lost 5 bases, and 7 bases lay between the germline ends. The CDR3 has 11 amino acids. CDR3 bases: TGTGCCAGCAGTCCAGGGGAGACCCAGTACTTC. Encoded protein: CASSPGETQYF.

The chain has TRBV13 and TRBJ2-1, with TRBD2 matching 7 bases. The V gene's germline CDR1 is PRHDT and CDR2 FYEKMQ (reference sequence). The CDR3 is made up of 12 amino acids. Losses at the gene ends were 5 bases for V and 6 bases for J; bases not matched to a gene: 1. DNA of the CDR3: TGTGCCAGCAGCCGACTAGCCAATGAGCAGTTCTTC. It is translated as CASSRLANEQFF.